The T cell receptor beta chain under discussion was sequenced for a study of control samples from healthy donors and cancer patients. J was trimmed by 3 bases and V by 4 bases; bases with no gene match: 7. The germline CDR1 and CDR2 sequences are SGHKS and YYEKEE (reference sequence). The CDR3 contains 15 residues. Clones were sequenced by immunoSEQ multiplex PCR, and TCRdb holds only the in-frame ones, with some missing. The sample lists about 130,000 clones; almost 95% were seen once. This clonotype originated in an elderly man with head and neck cancer. The genes are TRBV5-5 and TRBJ2-1, with 7 positions matching TRBD1. Sequenced input: PBMCs. The CDR3 DNA follows: TGTGCCAGCAGCGAAGGACAGGAAATCTACAATGAGCAGTTCTTC. Translating it yields CASSEGQEIYNEQFF.